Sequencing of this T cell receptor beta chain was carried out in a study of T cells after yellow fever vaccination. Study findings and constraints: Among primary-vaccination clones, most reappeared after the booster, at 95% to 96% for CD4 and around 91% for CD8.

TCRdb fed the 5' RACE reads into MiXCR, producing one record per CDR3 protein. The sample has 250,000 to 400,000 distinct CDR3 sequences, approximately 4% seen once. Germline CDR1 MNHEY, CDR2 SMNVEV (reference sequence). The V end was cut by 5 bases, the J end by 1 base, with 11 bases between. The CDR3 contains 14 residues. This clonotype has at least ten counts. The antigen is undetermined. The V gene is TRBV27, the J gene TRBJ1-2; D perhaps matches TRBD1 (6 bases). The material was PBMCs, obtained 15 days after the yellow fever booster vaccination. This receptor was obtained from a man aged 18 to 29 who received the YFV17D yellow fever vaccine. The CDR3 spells CASSPLDSNYGYTF. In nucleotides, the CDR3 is TGTGCCAGCAGTCCACTGGACAGTAACTATGGCTACACCTTC.